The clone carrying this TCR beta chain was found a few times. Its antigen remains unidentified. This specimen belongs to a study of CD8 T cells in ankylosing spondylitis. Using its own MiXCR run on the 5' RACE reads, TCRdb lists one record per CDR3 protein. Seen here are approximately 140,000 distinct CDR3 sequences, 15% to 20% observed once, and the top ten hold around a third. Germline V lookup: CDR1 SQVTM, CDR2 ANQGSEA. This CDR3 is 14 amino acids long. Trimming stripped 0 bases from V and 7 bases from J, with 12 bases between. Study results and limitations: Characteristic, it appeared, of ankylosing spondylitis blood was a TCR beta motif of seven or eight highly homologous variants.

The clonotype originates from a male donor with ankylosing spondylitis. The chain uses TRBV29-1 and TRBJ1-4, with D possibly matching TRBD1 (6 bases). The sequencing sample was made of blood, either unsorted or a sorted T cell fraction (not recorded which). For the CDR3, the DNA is TGCAGCGTTGAAGACCCGGGACACCTTGAAAAACTGTTTTTT. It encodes CSVEDPGHLEKLFF.